Sequencing of this TCR beta chain was carried out in a study of control samples from healthy donors and cancer patients (dated by TCRdb to the early 2020s). The germline V gene supplies CDR1 SGDLS and CDR2 YYNGEE. V is pared back by 0 bases and J by 6 bases, with 10 bases lying between the germline termini. Spanning cysteine to phenylalanine, the CDR3 consists of 14 amino acids. This entry keeps only the CDR3 DNA: 42 bases, framed from base 1. About this clone: This clone's antigen is unknown. Base qualities were left out, and no much larger clone turns up one base away.

Library preparation employed the immunoSEQ multiplex PCR assay. Sourced from immuneACCESS, this table was stored by TCRdb with only in-frame sequences that have V and J called. A share of the clones is absent; for the studies checked, an unresolved V gene accounts for under half, and the remainder has no known explanation. Counted in this sample were 70,000 to 90,000 clones; about 93% of them appeared once. The top ten clonotypes cover approximately 6% of the sample. The sequenced sample was blood. The receptor chain draws on TRBV9 and TRBJ2-1; the D gene is unclear. This receptor was obtained from a woman aged 35 to 49 in good health. The DNA reads TGTGCCAGCAGCGTAGCGCATGCTTCCAATGAGCAGTTCTTC. Its translation is CASSVAHASNEQFF. Beyond the CDR3, the reference TRBV9 and TRBJ2-1 genes provide the residues; the full variable domain reads: DSGVTQTPKHLITATGQRVTLRCSPRSGDLSVYWYQQSLDQGLQFLIQYYNGEERAKGNILERFSAQQFPDLHSELNLSSLELGDSALYFCASSVAHASNEQFFGPGTRLTVL.